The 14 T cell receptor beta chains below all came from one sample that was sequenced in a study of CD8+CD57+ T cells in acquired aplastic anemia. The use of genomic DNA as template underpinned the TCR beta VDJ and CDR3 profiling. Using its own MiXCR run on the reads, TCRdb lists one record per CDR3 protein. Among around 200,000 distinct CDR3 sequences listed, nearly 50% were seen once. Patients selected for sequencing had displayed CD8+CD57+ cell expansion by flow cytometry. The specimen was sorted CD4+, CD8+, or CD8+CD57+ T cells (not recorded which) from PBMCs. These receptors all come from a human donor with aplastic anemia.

This chain's CDR3 is CASSRTQDTSYEQYF. CDR3 DNA sequence: TGTGCCAGCAGCCGGACGCAAGACACCTCCTACGAGCAGTACTTC. This chain connects TRBV7-9 to TRBJ2-7; D is ambiguous. V was shortened by 5 bases and J by 0 bases, with 14 bases between the two germline ends. The CDR3 has 15 residues. From germline, CDR1 is SEHNR and CDR2 FQNEAQ (reference sequence).

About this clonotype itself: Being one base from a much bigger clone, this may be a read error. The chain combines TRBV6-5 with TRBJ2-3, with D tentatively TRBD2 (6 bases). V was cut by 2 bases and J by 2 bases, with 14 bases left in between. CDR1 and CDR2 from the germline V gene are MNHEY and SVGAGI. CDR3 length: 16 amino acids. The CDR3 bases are TGTGCCAGCAGTTACCGGCGGGGCCTTATCACAGATACGCAGTATTTT. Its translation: CASSYRRGLITDTQYF.

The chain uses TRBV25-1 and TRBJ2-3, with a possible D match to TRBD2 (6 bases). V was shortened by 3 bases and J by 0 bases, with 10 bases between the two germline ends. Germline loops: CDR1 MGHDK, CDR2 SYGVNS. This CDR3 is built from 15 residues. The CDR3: CASSERGSSTDTQYF. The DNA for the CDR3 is TGTGCCAGCAGTGAGCGGGGTTCTAGCACAGATACGCAGTATTTT.

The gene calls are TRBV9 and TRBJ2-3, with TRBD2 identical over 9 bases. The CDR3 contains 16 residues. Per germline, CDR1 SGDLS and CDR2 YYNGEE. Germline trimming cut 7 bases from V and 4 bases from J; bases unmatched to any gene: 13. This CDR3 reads CASSTKPRGGADTQYF. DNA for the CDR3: TGTGCCAGCTCCACTAAGCCGCGGGGGGGAGCAGATACGCAGTATTTT.

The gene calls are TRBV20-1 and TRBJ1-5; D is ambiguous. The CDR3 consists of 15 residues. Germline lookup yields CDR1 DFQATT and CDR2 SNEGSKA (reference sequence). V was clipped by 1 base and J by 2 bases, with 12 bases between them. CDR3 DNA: TGCAGTGCTAGAGTTGCGGGGTCGGGCAATCAGCCCCAGCATTTT. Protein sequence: CSARVAGSGNQPQHF.

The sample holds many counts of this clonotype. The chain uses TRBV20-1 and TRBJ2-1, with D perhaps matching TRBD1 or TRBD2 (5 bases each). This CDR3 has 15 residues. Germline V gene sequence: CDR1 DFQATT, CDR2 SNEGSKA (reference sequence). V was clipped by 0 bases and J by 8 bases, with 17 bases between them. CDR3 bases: TGCAGTGCTAGAGATGGGGCGGGCTCGATGGATGAGCAGTTCTTC. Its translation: CSARDGAGSMDEQFF.

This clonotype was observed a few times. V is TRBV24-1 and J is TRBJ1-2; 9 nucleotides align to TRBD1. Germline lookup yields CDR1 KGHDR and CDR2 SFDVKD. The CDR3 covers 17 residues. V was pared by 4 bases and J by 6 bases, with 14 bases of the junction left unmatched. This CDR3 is CATSDSLRTGVGDGYTF. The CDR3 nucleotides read TGTGCCACCAGTGACTCTCTTAGGACAGGGGTAGGGGATGGCTACACCTTC.

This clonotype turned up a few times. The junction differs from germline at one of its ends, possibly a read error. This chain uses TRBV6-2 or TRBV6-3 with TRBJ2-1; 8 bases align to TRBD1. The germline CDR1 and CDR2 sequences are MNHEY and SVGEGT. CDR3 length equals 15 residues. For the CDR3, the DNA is TGTGCCAGCAGTTACGGGAGACAGGGGACGAACAGCCGGTGCTTC. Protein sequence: CASSYGRQGTNSRCF.

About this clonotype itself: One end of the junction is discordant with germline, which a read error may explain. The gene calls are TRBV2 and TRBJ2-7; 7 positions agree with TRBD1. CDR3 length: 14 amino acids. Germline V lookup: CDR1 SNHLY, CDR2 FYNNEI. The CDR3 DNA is TGTGCCGGCAGTGACTTGAGACAGGGCGACGAGCAGTACTTC. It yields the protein CAGSDLRQGDEQYF.

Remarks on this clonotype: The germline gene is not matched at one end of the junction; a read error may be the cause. CDR3 nucleotides: TGTGCCAGCAGTGAAGATAGGCGGTTCTCTAGGGCCAACGTCCTGACTTTC. It codes for CASSEDRRFSRANVLTF. The V call is TRBV25-1, the J call TRBJ2-6; no definite D call. The length of the CDR3 is 17 residues. CDR1 is MGHDK and CDR2 is SYGVNS in the germline V gene.

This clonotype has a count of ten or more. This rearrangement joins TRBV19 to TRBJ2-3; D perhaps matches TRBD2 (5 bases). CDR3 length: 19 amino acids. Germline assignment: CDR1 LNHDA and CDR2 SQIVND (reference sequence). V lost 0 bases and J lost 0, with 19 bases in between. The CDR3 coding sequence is TGTGCCAGTAGTATAGATGGACTGAGAACGGCCTCTAGCACAGATACGCAGTATTTT. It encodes CASSIDGLRTASSTDTQYF. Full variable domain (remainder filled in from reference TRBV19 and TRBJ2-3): DGGITQSPKYLFRKEGQNVTLSCEQNLNHDAMYWYRQDPGQGLRLIYYSQIVNDFQKGDIAEGYSVSREKKESFPLTVTSAQKNPTAFYLCASSIDGLRTASSTDTQYFGPGTRLTVL.

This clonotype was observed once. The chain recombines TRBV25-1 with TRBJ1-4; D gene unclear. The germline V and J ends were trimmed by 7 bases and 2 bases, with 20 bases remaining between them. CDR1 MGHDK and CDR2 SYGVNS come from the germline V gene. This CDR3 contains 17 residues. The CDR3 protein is CASTRSATPSTNEKLFF. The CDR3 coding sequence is TGTGCCAGCACCCGGTCGGCAACTCCATCCACTAATGAAAAACTGTTTTTT. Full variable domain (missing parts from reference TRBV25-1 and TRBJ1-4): EADIYQTPRYLVIGTGKKITLECSQTMGHDKMYWYQQDPGMELHLIHYSYGVNSTEKGDLSSESTVSRIRTEHFPLTLESARPSHTSQYLCASTRSATPSTNEKLFFGSGTQLSVL.

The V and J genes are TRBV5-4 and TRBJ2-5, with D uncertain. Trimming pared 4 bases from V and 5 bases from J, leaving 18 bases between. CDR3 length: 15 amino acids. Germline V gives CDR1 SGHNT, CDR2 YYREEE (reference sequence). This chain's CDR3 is CASSPTRRISETQYF. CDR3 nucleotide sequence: TGTGCCAGCAGCCCAACCCGGAGAATAAGTGAGACCCAGTACTTC. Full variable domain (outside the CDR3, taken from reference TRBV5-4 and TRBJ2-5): ETGVTQSPTHLIKTRGQQVTLRCSSQSGHNTVSWYQQALGQGPQFIFQYYREEENGRGNFPPRFSGLQFPNYSSELNVNALELDDSALYLCASSPTRRISETQYFGPGTRLLVL.

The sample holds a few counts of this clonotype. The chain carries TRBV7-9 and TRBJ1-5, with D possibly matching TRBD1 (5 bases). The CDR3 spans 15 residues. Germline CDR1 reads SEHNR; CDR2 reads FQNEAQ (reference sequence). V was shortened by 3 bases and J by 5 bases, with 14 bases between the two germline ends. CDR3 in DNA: TGTGCCAGCAGCTTTTCAGGCGGAGGGGATCAGCCCCAGCATTTT. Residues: CASSFSGGGDQPQHF.